This entry lists 5 T cell receptor beta chains sequenced from one sample in a study of blood T cell repertoires in COVID-19 (TCRdb year 2020). The library was made by the immunoSEQ multiplex PCR assay. In its TCRdb copy, this immuneACCESS table keeps in-frame sequences only and misses some clones. Where compared with another copy, unresolved V genes explain less than half of these, and the others have no known cause. This sample holds 250,000 to 350,000 clones; approximately 85% were observed only once. Roughly 4% of the sample is held by the ten biggest clonotypes. The sequenced sample consisted of PBMCs or T cells enriched from blood (not recorded which). These receptors originate from a woman in her 30s who had recovered from COVID-19.

The V call is TRBV5-1, the J call TRBJ2-7; D possibly corresponds to TRBD1 (5 bases). The CDR3 totals 13 residues. The V gene's germline CDR1 is SGHRS and CDR2 YFSETQ. Trimming shortened V by 0 bases and J by 3 bases, and 7 bases separated the two germline ends. DNA of the CDR3: TGCGCCAGCAGCTTGGAACAGGACTACGAGCAGTACTTC. It is translated as CASSLEQDYEQYF.

In DNA form, the CDR3 reads TGTGCCATCAGTGAGCCGAGGCGGTCCTCCTACGAGCAGTACTTC. Amino acid sequence: CAISEPRRSSYEQYF. This sequence joins TRBV10-3 and TRBJ2-7; D unclear. The length of the CDR3 is 15 residues. Germline V lookup: CDR1 ENHRY, CDR2 SYGVKD. Trimming shortened V by 2 bases and J by 0 bases, and 11 bases separated the two germline ends.

This sequence joins TRBV28 and TRBJ2-1; 11 nucleotides agree with TRBD2. CDR3 length: 14 amino acids. CDR1 and CDR2 (germline): MDHEN, SYDVKM. This CDR3 is CAGSSGGKYNEQFF. The CDR3 DNA sequence: TGTGCGGGATCTAGCGGGGGGAAGTACAATGAGCAGTTCTTC.

This clone turned up a few times. The V gene is TRBV18, the J gene TRBJ1-5; no reliable D call. Germline CDR1 KGHSH, CDR2 LQKENI. The CDR3 consists of 15 residues. The ends were cut back, 3 bases at V and 2 bases at J, with 11 bases in the middle. The CDR3 coding sequence is TGTGCCAGCTCACCGGAGGGAGTTGGCAATCAGCCCCAGCATTTT. As protein: CASSPEGVGNQPQHF.

The chain is built from TRBV19 and TRBJ2-2; TRBD2 matches 9 bases. CDR3 length equals 16 residues. V was pared by 3 bases and J by 1 base, with 3 bases of the junction left unmatched. Germline CDR1 reads LNHDA; CDR2 reads SQIVND (reference sequence). CDR3 bases: TGTGCCAGTAGTATCGGGCGGGAGGGGAACACCGGGGAGCTGTTTTTT. Translating it yields CASSIGREGNTGELFF.